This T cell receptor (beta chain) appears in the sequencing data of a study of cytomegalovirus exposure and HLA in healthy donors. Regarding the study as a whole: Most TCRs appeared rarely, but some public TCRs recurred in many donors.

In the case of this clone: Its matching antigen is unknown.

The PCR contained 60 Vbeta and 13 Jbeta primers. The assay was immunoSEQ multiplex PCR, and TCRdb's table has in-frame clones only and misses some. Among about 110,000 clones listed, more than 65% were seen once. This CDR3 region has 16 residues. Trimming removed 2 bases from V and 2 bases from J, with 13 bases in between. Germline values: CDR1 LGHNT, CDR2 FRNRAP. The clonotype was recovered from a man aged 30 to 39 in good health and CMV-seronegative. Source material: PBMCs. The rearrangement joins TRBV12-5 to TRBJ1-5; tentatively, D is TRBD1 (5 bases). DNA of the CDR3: TGTGCTAGTGGTTTGTCGTCAGGGAGGGGCAATCAGCCCCAGCATTTT. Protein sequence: CASGLSSGRGNQPQHF.